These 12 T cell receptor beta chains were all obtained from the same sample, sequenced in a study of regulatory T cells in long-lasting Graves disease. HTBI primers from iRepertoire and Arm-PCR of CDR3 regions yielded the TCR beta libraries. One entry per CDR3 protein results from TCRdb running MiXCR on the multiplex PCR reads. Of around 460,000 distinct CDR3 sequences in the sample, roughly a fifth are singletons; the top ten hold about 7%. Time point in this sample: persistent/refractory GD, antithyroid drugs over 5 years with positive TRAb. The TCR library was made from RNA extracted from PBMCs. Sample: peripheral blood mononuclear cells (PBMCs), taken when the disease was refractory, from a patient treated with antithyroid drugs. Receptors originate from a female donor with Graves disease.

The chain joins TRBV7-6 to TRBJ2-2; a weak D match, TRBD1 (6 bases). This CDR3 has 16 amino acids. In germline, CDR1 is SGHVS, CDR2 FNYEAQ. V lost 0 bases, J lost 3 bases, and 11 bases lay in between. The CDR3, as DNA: TGTGCCAGCAGCTTAGCCAACAGGGTGGACACCGGGGAGCTGTTTTTT. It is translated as CASSLANRVDTGELFF.

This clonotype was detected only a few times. Written as DNA, the CDR3 is TGTGCCAGCTCAGCCGAACAGGGGGAAGAGACCCAGTACTTC. It is translated as CASSAEQGEETQYF. V usage is TRBV18 and J usage is TRBJ2-5; 8 bases are shared with TRBD1. This CDR3 has 14 residues. The V gene end was trimmed by 5 bases and the J gene end by 3 bases; junction bases not matched to a gene: 5. Germline CDR1 is KGHSH and CDR2 is LQKENI.

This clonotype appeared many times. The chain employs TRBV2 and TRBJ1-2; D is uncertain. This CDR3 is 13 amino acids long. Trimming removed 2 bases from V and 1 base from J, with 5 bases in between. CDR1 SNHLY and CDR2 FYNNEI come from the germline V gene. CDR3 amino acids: CASSERINYGYTF. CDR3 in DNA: TGTGCCAGCAGTGAACGTATTAACTATGGCTACACCTTC. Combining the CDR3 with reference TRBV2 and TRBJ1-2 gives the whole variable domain EPEVTQTPSHQVTQMGQEVILRCVPISNHLYFYWYRQILGQKVEFLVSFYNNEISEKSEIFDDQFSVERPDGSNFTLKIRSTKLEDSAMYFCASSERINYGYTFGSGTRLTVV.

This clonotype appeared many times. Here the CDR3 reads CASSFGGQHYGYTF. As DNA, the CDR3 is TGTGCCAGCAGTTTTGGGGGACAGCACTATGGCTACACCTTC. The V call is TRBV28, the J call TRBJ1-2, with 7 bases identical to TRBD1. The CDR3 has 14 amino acids. J lost 3 bases, V lost 3 bases, and 4 bases had no gene match. CDR1 and CDR2 from the germline V gene are MDHEN and SYDVKM.

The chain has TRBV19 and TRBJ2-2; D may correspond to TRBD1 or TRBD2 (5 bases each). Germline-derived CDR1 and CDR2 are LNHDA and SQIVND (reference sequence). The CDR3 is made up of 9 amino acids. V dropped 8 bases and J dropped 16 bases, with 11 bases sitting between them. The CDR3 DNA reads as TGTGCCAGTCGGGACGGGCCGTTTTTT. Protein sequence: CASRDGPFF.

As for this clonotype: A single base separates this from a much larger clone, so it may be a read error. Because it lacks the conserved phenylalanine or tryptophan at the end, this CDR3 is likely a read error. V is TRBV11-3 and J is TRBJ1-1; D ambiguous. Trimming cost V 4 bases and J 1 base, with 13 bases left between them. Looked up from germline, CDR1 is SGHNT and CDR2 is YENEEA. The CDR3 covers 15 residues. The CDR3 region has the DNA TGTGCCAGCAGCTCACTCATGTGGCCGAACACTGAAGCTTTCTCT. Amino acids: CASSSLMWPNTEAFS.

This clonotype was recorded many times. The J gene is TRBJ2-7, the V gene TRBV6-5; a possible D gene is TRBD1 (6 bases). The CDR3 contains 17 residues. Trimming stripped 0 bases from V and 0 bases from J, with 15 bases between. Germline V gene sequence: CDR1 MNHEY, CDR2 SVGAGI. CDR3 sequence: CASSYSSGAWSSYEQYF. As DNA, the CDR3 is TGTGCCAGCAGTTACTCATCAGGGGCCTGGAGCTCCTACGAGCAGTACTTC.

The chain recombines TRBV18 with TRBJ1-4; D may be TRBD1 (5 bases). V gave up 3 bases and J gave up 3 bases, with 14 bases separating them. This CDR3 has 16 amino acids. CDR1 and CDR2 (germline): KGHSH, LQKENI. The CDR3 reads CASSPGQLIPNEKLFF. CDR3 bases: TGTGCCAGCTCACCGGGGCAGCTCATCCCTAATGAAAAACTGTTTTTT.

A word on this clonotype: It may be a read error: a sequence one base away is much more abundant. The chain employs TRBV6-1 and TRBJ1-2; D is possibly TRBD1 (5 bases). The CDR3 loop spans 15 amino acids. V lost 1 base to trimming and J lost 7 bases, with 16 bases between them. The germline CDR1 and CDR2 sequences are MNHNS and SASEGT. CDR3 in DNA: TGTGCCAGCAGTGAAGTTGGCCAGCGGGGCTGTGGCTACACCTTC. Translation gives CASSEVGQRGCGYTF.

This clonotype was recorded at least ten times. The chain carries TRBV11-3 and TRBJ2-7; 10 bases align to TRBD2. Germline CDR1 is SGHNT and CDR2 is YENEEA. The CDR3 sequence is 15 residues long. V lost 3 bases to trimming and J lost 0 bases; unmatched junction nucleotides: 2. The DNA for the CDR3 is TGTGCCAGCAGCTTTAGCGGGAGGTACTCCTACGAGCAGTACTTC. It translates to CASSFSGRYSYEQYF.

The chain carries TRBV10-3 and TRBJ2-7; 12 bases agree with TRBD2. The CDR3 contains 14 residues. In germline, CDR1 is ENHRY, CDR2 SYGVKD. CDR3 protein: CAIRTSGMSSQQYF. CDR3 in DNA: TGTGCTATCCGGACTAGCGGGATGAGCTCCCAGCAGTACTTC.

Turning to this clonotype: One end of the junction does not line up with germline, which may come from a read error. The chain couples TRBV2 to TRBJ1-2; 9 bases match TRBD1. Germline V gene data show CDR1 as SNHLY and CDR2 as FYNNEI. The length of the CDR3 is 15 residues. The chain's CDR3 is CACSEDTGGDYGYTF. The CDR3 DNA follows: TGTGCCTGCAGTGAAGACACAGGGGGCGACTATGGCTACACCTTC.